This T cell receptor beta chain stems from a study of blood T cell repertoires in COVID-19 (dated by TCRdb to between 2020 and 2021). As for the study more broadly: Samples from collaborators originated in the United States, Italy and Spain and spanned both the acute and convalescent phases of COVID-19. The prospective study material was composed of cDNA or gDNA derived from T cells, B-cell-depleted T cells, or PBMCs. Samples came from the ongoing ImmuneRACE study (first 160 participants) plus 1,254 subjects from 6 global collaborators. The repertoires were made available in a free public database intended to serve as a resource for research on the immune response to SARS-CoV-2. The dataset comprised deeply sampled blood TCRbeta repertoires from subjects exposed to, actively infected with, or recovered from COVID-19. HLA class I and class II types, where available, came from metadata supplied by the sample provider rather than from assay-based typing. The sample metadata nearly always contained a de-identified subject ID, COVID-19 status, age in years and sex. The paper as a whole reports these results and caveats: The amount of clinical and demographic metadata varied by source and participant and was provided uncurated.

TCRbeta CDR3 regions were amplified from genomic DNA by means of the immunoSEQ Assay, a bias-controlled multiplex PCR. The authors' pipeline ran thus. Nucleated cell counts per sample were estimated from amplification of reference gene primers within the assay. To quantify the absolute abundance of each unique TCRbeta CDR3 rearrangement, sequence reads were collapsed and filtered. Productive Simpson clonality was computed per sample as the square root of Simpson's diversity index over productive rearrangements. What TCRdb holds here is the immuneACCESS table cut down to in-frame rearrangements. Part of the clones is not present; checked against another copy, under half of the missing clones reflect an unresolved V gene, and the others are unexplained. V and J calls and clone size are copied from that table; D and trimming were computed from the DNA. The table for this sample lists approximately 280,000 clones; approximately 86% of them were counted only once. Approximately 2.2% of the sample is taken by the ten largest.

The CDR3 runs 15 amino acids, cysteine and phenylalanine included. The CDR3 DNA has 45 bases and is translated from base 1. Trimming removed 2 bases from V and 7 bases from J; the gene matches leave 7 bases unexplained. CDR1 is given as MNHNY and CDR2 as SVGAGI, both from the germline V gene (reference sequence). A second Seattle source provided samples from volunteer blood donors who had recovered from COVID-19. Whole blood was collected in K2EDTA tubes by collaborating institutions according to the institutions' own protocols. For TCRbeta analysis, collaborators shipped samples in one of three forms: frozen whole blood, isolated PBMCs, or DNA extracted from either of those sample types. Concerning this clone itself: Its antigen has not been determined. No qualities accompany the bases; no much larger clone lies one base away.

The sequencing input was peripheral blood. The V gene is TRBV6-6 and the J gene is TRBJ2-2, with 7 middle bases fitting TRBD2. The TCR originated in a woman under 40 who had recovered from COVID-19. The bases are TGTGCCAGCAGTTACGTTGGCGGGAGTATCGGGGAGCTGTTTTTT. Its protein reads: CASSYVGGSIGELFF.